This TCR beta chain was found in a study of T cell responses to AZD1222 COVID-19 vaccine. Assay: immunoSEQ multiplex PCR; the TCRdb copy retains only in-frame clones and omits some. The table records some 130,000 clones, roughly 82% of them present only once. Germline V gives CDR1 SGHNT, CDR2 YYREEE (reference sequence). The V gene lost 4 bases and the J gene lost 2 bases, with 10 bases spanning the gap. This CDR3 has 13 residues. This TCR was recovered from an adult in good health. Source: peripheral blood, taken on day 0 of AZD1222 vaccination. This chain connects TRBV5-4 to TRBJ2-7; D is possibly TRBD1 (5 bases). The CDR3 loop is CASSDSPTYEQYF. As DNA, the CDR3 is TGTGCCAGCAGCGACAGTCCTACCTACGAGCAGTACTTC.